This is a list of T cell receptor beta chains from one sample in a study of T cells in Graves' hyperthyroidism and ophthalmopathy. Each CDR3 protein is one row after TCRdb ran MiXCR on the multiplex PCR reads. The sample lists hundreds of thousands of distinct CDR3 sequences; 16% were seen once. Sequencing was carried out using blood. These receptors originate from a woman in her late teens or twenties with Graves' hyperthyroidism. The conserved cysteine and the conserved F or W are not part of the CDR3 here. The D gene is left open where the match is weak.

v_gene | d_gene | CDR3aa
TRBV24-1 | TRBD1 | ATSEGTGIVTEAF
TRBV5-1 | - | ASSLIGRDDGYT
TRBV5-1 | - | AGTTREGELNGYGYT
TRBV5-1 | - | ASSPLSIGGSYNEQF
TRBV2 | - | ASGNTPDNEKLF
TRBV19 | - | ASISRTDTEAF
TRBV24-1 | TRBD1 | ATSEAGTGGADTQY
TRBV24-1 | - | ATSDPIQGTGYT
TRBV28 | - | ASSPPTHLREQY
TRBV29-1 | TRBD1 | SVARTGGETQY
TRBV2 | TRBD2 | ASTASGMADTQY
TRBV29-1 | - | SALHFGRVNTEAF
TRBV19 | TRBD2 | ASRPRLAGNTGELF
TRBV6-2/TRBV6-3 | - | ASRRDSQNTEAF
TRBV18 | TRBD1 | ASSLQTGAHEQF
TRBV6-5 | - | ASEVWGTGELF
TRBV19 | - | ASSTSQPFESGPQH
TRBV19 | TRBD1 | ASSILGQAGDTQY
TRBV9 | - | ASSVGAAGLYEQY
TRBV4-3 | TRBD1 | ASSQVGTGANEKLF
TRBV19 | TRBD1 | ASSIGQGRETQY
TRBV4-1 | TRBD2 | ASSPGVLAGSRTQY
TRBV6-2/TRBV6-3 | - | ASTHPRDTNTGELF
TRBV5-1 | - | ASSLGTVSGDTEAF
TRBV6-1 | - | ASSPDDNEQF